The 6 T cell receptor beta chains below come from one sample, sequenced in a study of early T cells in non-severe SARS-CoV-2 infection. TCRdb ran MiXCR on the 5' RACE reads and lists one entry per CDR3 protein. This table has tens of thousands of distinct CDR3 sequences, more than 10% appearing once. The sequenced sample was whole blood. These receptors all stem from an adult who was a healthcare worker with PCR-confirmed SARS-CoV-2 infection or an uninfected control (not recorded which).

In DNA, the CDR3 is TGTGCCAGCAGCTTAGAGCTACACAATGAGCAGTTCTTC. Amino acid sequence: CASSLELHNEQFF. This chain joins TRBV7-2 and TRBJ2-1; D unresolved. Germline assignment: CDR1 SGHTA and CDR2 FQGNSA. The CDR3 extends over 13 amino acids. Trimming stripped 1 base from V and 5 bases from J, with 6 bases between. Supplemented by reference TRBV7-2 and TRBJ2-1, the full variable domain reads GAGVSQSPSNKVTEKGKDVELRCDPISGHTALYWYRQSLGQGLEFLIYFQGNSAPDKSGLPSDRFSAERTGGSVSTLTIQRTQQEDSAVYLCASSLELHNEQFFGPGTRLTVL.

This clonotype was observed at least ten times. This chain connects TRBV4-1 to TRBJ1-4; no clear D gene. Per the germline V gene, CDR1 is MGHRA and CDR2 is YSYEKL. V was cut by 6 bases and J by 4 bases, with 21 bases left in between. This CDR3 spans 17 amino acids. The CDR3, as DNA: TGCGCCAGCAGTCGTGGTTACTCTAGAGACCGTAATGAAAAACTGTTTTTT. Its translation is CASSRGYSRDRNEKLFF.

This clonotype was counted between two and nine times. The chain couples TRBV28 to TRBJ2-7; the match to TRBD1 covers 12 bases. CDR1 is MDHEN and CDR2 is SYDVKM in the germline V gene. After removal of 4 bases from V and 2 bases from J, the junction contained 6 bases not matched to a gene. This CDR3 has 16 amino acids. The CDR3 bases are TGTGCCAGCAGTTCCACCGGGACAGGGGGCACCTACGAGCAGTACTTC. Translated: CASSSTGTGGTYEQYF.

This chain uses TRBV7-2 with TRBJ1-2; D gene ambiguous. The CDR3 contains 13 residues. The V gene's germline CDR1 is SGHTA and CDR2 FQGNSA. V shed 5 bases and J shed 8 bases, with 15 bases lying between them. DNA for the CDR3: TGTGCCAGCAGCGAACCGGGATATCGCGGCTACACCTTC. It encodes CASSEPGYRGYTF.

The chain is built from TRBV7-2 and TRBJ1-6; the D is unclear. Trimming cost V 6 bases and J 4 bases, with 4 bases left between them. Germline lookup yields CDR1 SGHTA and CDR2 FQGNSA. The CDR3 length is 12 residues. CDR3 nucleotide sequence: TGTGCCAGCAGACCGTATAATTCACCCCTCCACTTT. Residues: CASRPYNSPLHF.

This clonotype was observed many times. In DNA form, the CDR3 reads TGCGCCAGCAGCTTGGCAGAAGCGAACACCGGGGAGCTGTTTTTT. This codes for CASSLAEANTGELFF. V gene TRBV5-1 combines with J gene TRBJ2-2; no definite D call. The CDR3 has 15 amino acids. Deletions cut 0 bases from V and 0 bases from J, with 6 bases between. Germline CDR1 SGHRS, CDR2 YFSETQ.